These T cell receptor beta chains were read from a single sample in a study of a mutant IDH1 vaccine in newly diagnosed glioma. Repertoires were generated with immunoSEQ multiplex PCR, while TCRdb's copy carries only in-frame clones and drops some. The sample has tens of thousands of clones, approximately 77% seen once. These TCRs' antigens remain unknown. Sequences were derived from PBMCs, sampled from a glioma patient whose treatment included an IDH1 peptide vaccine. The origin of the receptors is a man aged 30 to 45 with glioma. The CDR3 runs from the conserved cysteine through the conserved F or W. D genes are given only for firm matches. Rows give clone size only sometimes, using once, few, many, or a class for an expanded clone.

>.|TRBJ1-1|TRBV18|.
TGTGCCAGCTCACCAGACGGGGGCACTGAAGCTTTCTTT
CASSPDGGTEAFF
>.|TRBJ1-5|TRBV5-6|TRBD1
TGTGCCAGCAGCTTGGCGACAGGGGGCGGTCAGCCCCAGCATTTT
CASSLATGGGQPQHF
>few|TRBJ1-1|TRBV5-4|TRBD1
TGTGCCAGCAGCGGGACAGAGGACACTGAAGCTTTCTTT
CASSGTEDTEAFF
>.|TRBJ1-1|TRBV12-2|.
TGTGCAAGTCGCCCCAGGGAGGGGCAGGTTCGAGGGGGTCTGAGAGCTTTCTTT
CASRPREGQVRGGLRAFF
>.|TRBJ2-5|TRBV25-1|.
TGTGCCAGCAGTGGGGGGGAGACCCAGTACTTC
CASSGGETQYF
>few|TRBJ1-5|TRBV29-1|.
TGCAGCGTTGTAGAGGGCAATCAGCCCCAGCATTTT
CSVVEGNQPQHF
>.|TRBJ2-7|TRBV9|.
TGTGCCAGCAGCAAACAAGGCGGTCTCTCCTACGAGCAGTACTTC
CASSKQGGLSYEQYF
>.|TRBJ2-5|TRBV7-7|.
TGTGCCAGCAGCTTAGGGGGAGGCCAAGAGACCCAGTACTTC
CASSLGGGQETQYF
>once|TRBJ2-1|TRBV30|TRBD2
TGTGCCTGGAGCCCTGGGACTAGCGGGAATGAGCAGTTCTTC
CAWSPGTSGNEQFF
>once|TRBJ2-7|TRBV9|.
TGTGCCAGCAGCGTAGAACCAGGGACCTACGAGCAGTACTTC
CASSVEPGTYEQYF
>.|TRBJ2-3|TRBV6-5|TRBD1
TGTGCCAGCAGTTCGGGACAGGCTTACACAGATACGCAGTATTTT
CASSSGQAYTDTQYF
>few|TRBJ2-2|TRBV30|.
TGTGCCTGGAGTCAAAGTGCCCTGAGATCCGGGGAGCTGTTTTTT
CAWSQSALRSGELFF
>once|TRBJ1-2|TRBV5-6|TRBD1
TGTGCCAGCAGCTCCTACCACAGGGGAAACTATGGCTACACCTTC
CASSSYHRGNYGYTF
>.|TRBJ2-2|TRBV7-7|.
TGTGCCAGCAGCTTAGTCCTTAACACCGGGGAGCTGTTTTTT
CASSLVLNTGELFF
>.|TRBJ2-1|TRBV19|.
TGTGCCAGTAGTCTCAGGGGACCGTACAATGAGCAGTTCTTC
CASSLRGPYNEQFF
>once|TRBJ1-2|TRBV8-2|.
TGTGGCAGGATCGACGAGAGCAGCGCGACATCCACCAGCACCAGCCAGACCTATGGCTACACCTTC
CGRIDESSATSTSTSQTYGYTF
>.|TRBJ1-1|TRBV18|.
TGTGCCAGCTCACGCGACGTGAACACTGAAGCTTTCTTT
CASSRDVNTEAFF
>.|TRBJ2-2|TRBV13|TRBD2
TGTGCCAGCAGCTCGAGAGCGGGAGGCTACACCGGGGAGCTGTTTTTT
CASSSRAGGYTGELFF
>once|TRBJ1-1|TRBV11-1|TRBD1
TGTGCCAGCAGCTTATTCCTAGGACAGGCCACTGAAGCTTTCTTT
CASSLFLGQATEAFF
>.|TRBJ1-1|TRBV4-2|.
TGTGCCAGCAGCCAAGATCAAAGGGCGGACACTGAAGCTTTCTTT
CASSQDQRADTEAFF
>.|TRBJ2-7|TRBV14|TRBD1
TGTGCCAGCAGCCGTTTCTCGGAGGGACAGGGGTACGAGCAGTACTTC
CASSRFSEGQGYEQYF
>.|TRBJ1-1|TRBV11-2|.
TGTGCCAGCAGCTTAGACAGGGGATACACTGAAGCTTTCTTT
CASSLDRGYTEAFF
>.|TRBJ2-1|TRBV2|TRBD2
TGTGCCAGCAGCCCTGCGGGCGGGAGGGCCCCTAACGTCTTC
CASSPAGGRAPNVF
>.|TRBJ2-7|TRBV30|.
TGTGCCCGGATAGAAGCGGGCTCCTACGAGCAGTACTTC
CARIEAGSYEQYF